The subject of this entry is one T cell receptor beta chain. The antigen is undetermined. This entry belongs to a study of CD8 T cells in Susac syndrome. The CDR3 spans 17 residues. Germline V lookup: CDR1 SQVTM, CDR2 ANQGSEA. Trimming cost V 0 bases and J 1 base; bases outside gene matches: 9. Sequencing of TCR beta covered CD8+ and CD4+ T cells obtained from blood. Control patients had untreated stable or active relapsing-remitting multiple sclerosis by revised McDonald criteria. Isolation of CD8+ and CD4+ T cells was performed negatively, whereas enrichment of TEMRA cells was done by FACS. Study-level findings and limits: The study conceded that relatively few individuals underwent its TCR sequencing and HLA analysis.

It was with random hexamers that 0.5 to 1 ug RNA was reverse transcribed. TCRdb independently ran MiXCR on the immunoSEQ multiplex PCR reads; one entry per CDR3 protein. This table holds 330,000 or so distinct CDR3 sequences, around nine tenths found once. This clonotype was sampled from a human donor with multiple sclerosis. The material sequenced was CD8+ T cells from PBMCs. The rearrangement joins TRBV29-1 to TRBJ2-1, with 7 nucleotides matching TRBD2. CDR3 nucleotides: TGCAGCGTTGAAGATCTGGCGGGGGAAAATTCCTACAATGAGCAGTTCTTC. It encodes CSVEDLAGENSYNEQFF.